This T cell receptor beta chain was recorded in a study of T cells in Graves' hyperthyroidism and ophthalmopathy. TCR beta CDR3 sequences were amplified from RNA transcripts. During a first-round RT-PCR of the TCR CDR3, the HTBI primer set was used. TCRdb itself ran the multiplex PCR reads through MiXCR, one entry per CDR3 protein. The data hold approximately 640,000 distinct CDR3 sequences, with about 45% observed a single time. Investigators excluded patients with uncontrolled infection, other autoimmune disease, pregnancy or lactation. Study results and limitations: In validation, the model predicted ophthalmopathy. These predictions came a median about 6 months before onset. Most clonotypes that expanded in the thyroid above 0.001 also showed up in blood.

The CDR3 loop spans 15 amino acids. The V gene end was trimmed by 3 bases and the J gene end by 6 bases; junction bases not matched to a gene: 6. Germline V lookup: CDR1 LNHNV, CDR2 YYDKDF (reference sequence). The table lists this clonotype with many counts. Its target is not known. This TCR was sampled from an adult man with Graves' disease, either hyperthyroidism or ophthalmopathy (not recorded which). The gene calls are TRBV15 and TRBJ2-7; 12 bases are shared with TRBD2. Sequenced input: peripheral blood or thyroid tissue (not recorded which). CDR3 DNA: TGTGCCACCAGCAGGGATTCTAGCGGGAGGGGCGAGCAGTACTTC. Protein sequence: CATSRDSSGRGEQYF.